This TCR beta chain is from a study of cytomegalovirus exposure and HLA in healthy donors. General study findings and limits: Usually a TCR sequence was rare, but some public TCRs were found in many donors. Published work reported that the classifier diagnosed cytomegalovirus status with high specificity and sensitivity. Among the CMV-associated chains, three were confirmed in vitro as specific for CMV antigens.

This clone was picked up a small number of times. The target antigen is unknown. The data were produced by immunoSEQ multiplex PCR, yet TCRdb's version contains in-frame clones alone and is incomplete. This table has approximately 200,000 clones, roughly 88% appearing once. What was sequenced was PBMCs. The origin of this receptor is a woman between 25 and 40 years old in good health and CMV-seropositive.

The DNA of the CDR3 is TGTGCCAGCAGGAAGGACACCAATCAGCCCCAGCATTTT. Translated, it gives CASRKDTNQPQHF. V usage is TRBV2 and J usage is TRBJ1-5; D possibly corresponds to TRBD1 (5 bases). Looked up from germline, CDR1 is SNHLY and CDR2 is FYNNEI. Trimming removed 6 bases at V and 3 bases at J, with 9 bases between. CDR3 length: 13 residues.